Presented here are 5 T cell receptor beta chains from one specimen sequenced in a study of CD8 T cells in ankylosing spondylitis. Using its own MiXCR run on the 5' RACE reads, TCRdb lists one record per CDR3 protein. The table shows approximately 200,000 distinct CDR3 sequences, with more than 10% occurring only once. The sample taken for sequencing was blood, either unsorted or a sorted T cell fraction (not recorded which). Every receptor here comes from a male donor with ankylosing spondylitis or in good health (not recorded which).

V and J are TRBV10-2 and TRBJ2-5; 8 bases line up with TRBD1. Germline trimming cut 2 bases from V and 1 base from J; bases unmatched to any gene: 3. Looked up from germline, CDR1 is WSHSY and CDR2 is SAAADI. This CDR3 is 15 amino acids long. The CDR3, as DNA: TGCGCCAGCAGTGAGCAGGGGGCCATCCAAGAGACCCAGTACTTC. It codes for CASSEQGAIQETQYF.

This clonotype was counted at least ten times. The J gene is TRBJ2-7, the V gene TRBV5-1; TRBD2 agrees at 10 bases. This CDR3 is built from 18 residues. V was clipped by 3 bases and J by 0 bases; unmatched bases: 12. CDR1 and CDR2 (germline): SGHRS, YFSETQ. The DNA for the CDR3 is TGCGCCAGCAGCTCTGGACTAGCGGAGACATATAACTCCTACGAGCAGTACTTC. Translating gives CASSSGLAETYNSYEQYF.

The chain combines TRBV29-1 with TRBJ2-1; D uncertain. The CDR3 loop spans 9 amino acids. The V gene's germline CDR1 is SQVTM and CDR2 ANQGSEA. V was shortened by 7 bases and J by 7 bases, with 5 bases between the two germline ends. The CDR3 nucleotides read TGCAGCGGGGGAAATGAGCAGTTCTTC. Translation: CSGGNEQFF.

This clonotype was counted only a few times. The chain couples TRBV6-4 to TRBJ1-6; a weak D match, TRBD1 (5 bases). The CDR3 runs 16 residues. V lost 9 bases, J lost 8 bases, and 23 bases lay in between. CDR1 and CDR2 from the germline V gene are MRHNA and SNTAGT. The CDR3 region has the DNA TGTGCCAGGAGGAGACCACGGGACGGCGGGGATTCACCCCTCCACTTT. Its translation is CARRRPRDGGDSPLHF.

V gene TRBV11-2 combines with J gene TRBJ2-1, with 7 bases lining up with TRBD2. Per germline, CDR1 SGHAT and CDR2 FQNNGV. With 4 bases clipped from V and 7 bases from J, the junction kept 19 bases outside the gene matches. The CDR3 has 18 amino acids. CDR3 bases: TGTGCCAGCAGCTCCCTCATTACGGGGGAGGGCCAGGTAAATGAGCAGTTCTTC. This encodes CASSSLITGEGQVNEQFF.